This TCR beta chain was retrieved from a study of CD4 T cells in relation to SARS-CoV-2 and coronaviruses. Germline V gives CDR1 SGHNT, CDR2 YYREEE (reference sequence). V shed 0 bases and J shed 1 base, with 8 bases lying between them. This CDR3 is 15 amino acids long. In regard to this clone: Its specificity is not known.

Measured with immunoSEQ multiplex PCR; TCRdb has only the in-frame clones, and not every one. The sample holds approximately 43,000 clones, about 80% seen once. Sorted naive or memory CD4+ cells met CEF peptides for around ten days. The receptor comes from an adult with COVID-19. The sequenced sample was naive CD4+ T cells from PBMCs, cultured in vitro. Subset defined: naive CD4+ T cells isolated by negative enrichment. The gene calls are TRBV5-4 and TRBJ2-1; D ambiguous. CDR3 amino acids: CASSLEAYSYNEQFF. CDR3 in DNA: TGTGCCAGCAGCTTGGAAGCGTATTCCTACAATGAGCAGTTCTTC. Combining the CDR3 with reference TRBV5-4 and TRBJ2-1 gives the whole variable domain ETGVTQSPTHLIKTRGQQVTLRCSSQSGHNTVSWYQQALGQGPQFIFQYYREEENGRGNFPPRFSGLQFPNYSSELNVNALELDDSALYLCASSLEAYSYNEQFFGPGTRLTVL.